The 8 T cell receptor beta chains reported below all come from one sample, sequenced in a study of radiotherapy plus CTLA-4 blockade in lung cancer (dated by TCRdb to between 2017 and 2018). The method was the immunoSEQ multiplex PCR assay. TCRdb's version of the immuneACCESS table is confined to in-frame rearrangements and falls short of the full clone set. An unresolved V gene accounts for under half of the shortfall where checked; the remainder is of unknown origin. The sample includes over 30,000 clones, with approximately 75% observed a single time. The ten largest make up around 22% of the sample. Here the sequenced sample was peripheral blood, taken from a patient treated with radiotherapy plus ipilimumab. The receptors were sampled from a human donor with non-small cell lung cancer that progressed on radiotherapy plus ipilimumab.

This clone was counted only a few times. This chain uses TRBV29-1 with TRBJ2-1; tentative D call: TRBD2 (5 bases). Germline values: CDR1 SQVTM, CDR2 ANQGSEA. This CDR3 has 11 amino acids. The V and J ends lost 2 bases and 13 bases respectively, with 12 bases between them. CDR3: CSVETDGIQFF. CDR3 DNA sequence: TGCAGCGTTGAAACTGACGGGATACAGTTCTTC.

This rearrangement joins TRBV6-5 to TRBJ2-3; a possible D gene is TRBD2 (5 bases). The CDR3 has 13 amino acids. Germline assignment: CDR1 MNHEY and CDR2 SVGAGI. V shed 5 bases and J shed 3 bases, with 9 bases lying between them. Here the CDR3 reads CASSGLGTDTQYF. The CDR3 nucleotides read TGTGCCAGCAGTGGACTCGGAACAGATACGCAGTATTTT.

The J gene is TRBJ2-1, the V gene TRBV7-9, with TRBD2 identical over 10 bases. With 4 bases clipped from V and 3 bases from J, the junction kept 6 bases outside the gene matches. The length of the CDR3 is 16 residues. Germline loops: CDR1 SEHNR, CDR2 FQNEAQ (reference sequence). Here the CDR3 DNA reads TGTGCCAGCAGCTCCACCCTAGCGGGGGTCTACAATGAGCAGTTCTTC. Encoded protein: CASSSTLAGVYNEQFF.

V and J are TRBV6-6 and TRBJ2-2; tentative D call: TRBD1 (6 bases). V lost 6 bases and J lost 1, with 9 bases in between. There are 14 residues in the CDR3. The V gene's germline CDR1 is MNHNY and CDR2 SVGAGI (reference sequence). The CDR3 reads CASRGAGNTGELFF. Here the CDR3 DNA reads TGTGCCAGCAGGGGGGCGGGGAACACCGGGGAGCTGTTTTTT.

This chain's CDR3 is CASSRLAGIYNEQFF. The CDR3, as DNA: TGTGCCAGCAGTCGACTAGCGGGGATCTACAATGAGCAGTTCTTC. This chain joins TRBV11-2 and TRBJ2-1, with 11 bases identical to TRBD2. J gave up 3 bases and V 6 bases, and 4 bases lay outside the gene matches. In germline, CDR1 is SGHAT, CDR2 FQNNGV. CDR3 size: 15 residues.

The chain carries TRBV7-9 and TRBJ1-2, with 7 bases lining up with TRBD1. Germline lookup yields CDR1 SEHNR and CDR2 FQNEAQ (reference sequence). Trimming at V came to 2 bases and at J to 6 bases, leaving 6 bases not matched to a gene. The length of the CDR3 is 14 residues. The CDR3 sequence is CASSLQTGMNGYTF. Here the CDR3 DNA reads TGTGCCAGCAGCTTACAGACAGGGATGAATGGCTACACCTTC.

The rearrangement uses TRBV29-1 and TRBJ1-2; TRBD1 might be the D (5 bases). Trimming pared 4 bases from V and 8 bases from J, leaving 17 bases between. The CDR3 is 13 residues long. Germline V CDR1 and CDR2: SQVTM, ANQGSEA. The CDR3: CSVGDGGARGYTF. CDR3 nucleotide sequence: TGCAGCGTTGGAGACGGGGGAGCCCGGGGCTACACCTTC.

J is TRBJ1-3 and V is TRBV4-2; 8 bases map to TRBD1. With V trimmed by 0 bases and J by 0 bases, 4 bases remained unmatched. The CDR3 is 17 amino acids. Germline values: CDR1 LGHNA, CDR2 YNFKEQ. Here the CDR3 DNA reads TGTGCCAGCAGCCAAGATAGGACAGGGAGCTCTGGAAACACCATATATTTT. The encoded protein is CASSQDRTGSSGNTIYF.